A selection of T cell receptor beta chains follows, all from one sample in a study of metastatic and nonmetastatic thyroid tumors. MiXCR reprocessed the PCR reads for TCRdb. This sample has approximately 15,000 clones, with 22% found just once. The sequencing input was adjacent normal tissue. The receptor set was obtained from a female donor with papillary thyroid cancer or a benign thyroid nodule (not recorded which). Some clones in this sample may be carry-over from other donors' samples. CDR3s include the opening cysteine and the closing phenylalanine or tryptophan. A D gene is named only where the DNA matches it firmly. A clone size is listed for some rows: how often the clone was seen (once, few, many), or a class if it is expanded.

V: TRBV28; size: NA; J: TRBJ2-5; D: NA; CDR3: CASSLAMDFLAQETQYF; DNA: TGTGCCAGCAGTTTGGCCATGGACTTTCTAGCGCAAGAGACCCAGTACTTC
V: TRBV20-1; size: NA; J: TRBJ1-5; D: NA; CDR3: CSARDVRWGTSSNQPQHF; DNA: TGCAGTGCTAGAGATGTTCGTTGGGGGACCTCTAGCAATCAGCCCCAGCATTTT
V: TRBV6-2/TRBV6-3; size: few; J: TRBJ1-2; D: TRBD1; CDR3: CASSYRGQGAYNYGYTF; DNA: TGTGCCAGCAGTTATAGGGGACAGGGGGCGTATAACTATGGCTACACCTTC
V: TRBV2; size: few; J: TRBJ1-2; D: NA; CDR3: CASSEARTVYGYTF; DNA: TGTGCCAGCAGTGAAGCGAGGACAGTCTATGGCTACACCTTC
V: TRBV12-3/TRBV12-4; size: few; J: TRBJ2-7; D: NA; CDR3: CASSPTHRWLGEQYF; DNA: TGTGCCAGCAGTCCCACCCACAGGTGGCTTGGCGAGCAGTACTTC
V: TRBV15; size: NA; J: TRBJ2-1; D: NA; CDR3: CATSRDYSYNEQFF; DNA: TGTGCCACCAGCAGGGACTATAGTTACAATGAGCAGTTCTTC
V: TRBV7-2; size: many; J: TRBJ2-7; D: NA; CDR3: CASSLGTVAYEQYF; DNA: TGTGCCAGCAGCTTAGGGACGGTCGCCTACGAGCAGTACTTC
V: TRBV6-1; size: few; J: TRBJ1-2; D: NA; CDR3: CASSISGQGGGYTF; DNA: TGTGCCAGCAGTATCTCAGGCCAGGGAGGAGGCTACACCTTC
V: TRBV6-5; size: many; J: TRBJ2-7; D: TRBD2; CDR3: CASSSGTSGREQYF; DNA: TGTGCCAGCAGTTCCGGGACTAGCGGGCGGGAGCAGTACTTC
V: TRBV3-1; size: NA; J: TRBJ2-6; D: NA; CDR3: CASSLPGSGANVLTF; DNA: TGTGCCAGCAGCCTCCCCGGTTCTGGGGCCAACGTCCTGACTTTC
V: TRBV28; size: few; J: TRBJ2-7; D: NA; CDR3: CASRWQGHEQYF; DNA: TGTGCCAGCAGGTGGCAGGGGCACGAGCAGTACTTC
V: TRBV20-1; size: NA; J: TRBJ2-1; D: NA; CDR3: CSAFGRNNEQFF; DNA: TGCAGTGCTTTTGGGAGGAACAATGAGCAGTTCTTC
V: TRBV6-5; size: few; J: TRBJ1-2; D: NA; CDR3: CASSYGNYGYTF; DNA: TGTGCCAGCAGTTACGGGAACTATGGCTACACCTTC
V: TRBV12-3/TRBV12-4; size: few; J: TRBJ1-1; D: NA; CDR3: CASSGGGRLNTEAFF; DNA: TGTGCCAGCAGTGGTGGGGGTAGACTGAACACTGAAGCTTTCTTT
V: TRBV25-1; size: NA; J: TRBJ2-1; D: TRBD2; CDR3: CASSRAGYNEQFF; DNA: TGTGCCAGCAGTCGAGCGGGGTACAATGAGCAGTTCTTC
V: TRBV6-1; size: NA; J: TRBJ2-7; D: NA; CDR3: CASSELGVKNEQYF; DNA: TGTGCCAGCAGTGAATTGGGGGTGAAAAACGAGCAGTACTTC
V: TRBV2; size: few; J: TRBJ1-1; D: NA; CDR3: CASSAQGVVGTEAFF; DNA: TGTGCCAGCAGTGCCCAGGGAGTTGTGGGCACTGAAGCTTTCTTT
V: TRBV25-1; size: NA; J: TRBJ1-2; D: NA; CDR3: CASSLGVGYTF; DNA: TGTGCCAGCAGTCTGGGGGTCGGCTACACCTTC
V: TRBV11-2; size: NA; J: TRBJ2-3; D: TRBD1; CDR3: CASSLGQGCSDTQYF; DNA: TGTGCCAGCAGCTTAGGACAGGGCTGCTCAGATACGCAGTATTTT
V: TRBV6-5; size: many; J: TRBJ1-1; D: TRBD1; CDR3: CASSYEDRGKFF; DNA: TGTGCCAGCAGTTACGAGGACAGGGGGAAATTCTTT
V: TRBV28; size: few; J: TRBJ1-1; D: TRBD1; CDR3: CASSPIKTGLNTEAFF; DNA: TGTGCCAGCAGCCCTATTAAGACAGGGTTGAACACTGAAGCTTTCTTT
V: TRBV24-1; size: few; J: TRBJ2-3; D: NA; CDR3: CATSDHRVTDTQYF; DNA: TGTGCCACCAGTGACCACAGGGTCACAGATACGCAGTATTTT
V: TRBV25-1; size: many; J: TRBJ2-5; D: NA; CDR3: CASSEPTTGQETQYF; DNA: TGTGCCAGCAGTGAACCCACGACAGGACAAGAGACCCAGTACTTC
V: TRBV4-3; size: NA; J: TRBJ1-5; D: NA; CDR3: CASSQDSGRGQPQHF; DNA: TGCGCCAGCAGCCAAGATTCAGGGAGGGGACAGCCCCAGCATTTT
V: TRBV19; size: many; J: TRBJ2-1; D: TRBD2; CDR3: CASEPSGRDYGEQFF; DNA: TGTGCCAGTGAGCCTAGCGGGAGGGACTACGGTGAGCAGTTCTTC
V: TRBV24-1; size: NA; J: TRBJ2-1; D: TRBD2; CDR3: CATSSPSGRRNEQFF; DNA: TGTGCCACCAGCAGCCCTAGCGGGAGGAGGAATGAGCAGTTCTTC
V: TRBV3-1; size: NA; J: TRBJ2-2; D: TRBD1; CDR3: CASSPDRVNTGELFF; DNA: TGTGCCAGCAGCCCGGACAGGGTGAACACCGGGGAGCTGTTTTTT
V: TRBV30; size: few; J: TRBJ1-6; D: NA; CDR3: CAWSWGRSPLHF; DNA: TGTGCCTGGAGTTGGGGGAGGTCACCCCTCCACTTT
V: TRBV19; size: few; J: TRBJ2-7; D: TRBD1; CDR3: CASSIGTGSYAQNF; DNA: TGTGCCAGTAGTATAGGGACAGGCTCCTACGCTCAGAACTTC
V: TRBV6-1; size: NA; J: TRBJ2-1; D: TRBD2; CDR3: CASSVTSGGVVYNEQFF; DNA: TGTGCCAGCAGTGTAACTAGCGGGGGGGTGGTCTACAATGAGCAGTTCTTC
V: TRBV11-1; size: NA; J: TRBJ2-3; D: TRBD2; CDR3: CASSPGTSGSTDTQYF; DNA: TGTGCCAGCAGCCCCGGGACTAGCGGGAGCACAGATACGCAGTATTTT
V: TRBV13; size: NA; J: TRBJ2-1; D: TRBD2; CDR3: CASSPRAGGRWNEQFF; DNA: TGTGCCAGCAGCCCAAGGGCGGGAGGGCGTTGGAATGAGCAGTTCTTC
V: TRBV2; size: NA; J: TRBJ2-3; D: TRBD2; CDR3: CASRASGGANTQYF; DNA: TGTGCCAGCAGGGCTAGCGGGGGGGCAAATACGCAGTATTTT
V: TRBV20-1; size: NA; J: TRBJ2-7; D: NA; CDR3: CSARASTDFSYEQYF; DNA: TGCAGTGCTAGAGCCTCGACCGATTTCTCCTACGAGCAGTACTTC
V: TRBV2; size: NA; J: TRBJ1-1; D: NA; CDR3: CASSESSTVAFF; DNA: TGTGCCAGCAGTGAAAGTTCTACAGTGGCTTTCTTT
V: TRBV6-2/TRBV6-3; size: many; J: TRBJ1-2; D: NA; CDR3: CASSYSSWRDFNYGYTF; DNA: TGTGCCAGCAGTTACTCGTCCTGGAGGGATTTTAACTATGGCTACACCTTC
V: TRBV9; size: NA; J: TRBJ2-5; D: NA; CDR3: CASSVVGRFQETQYF; DNA: TGTGCCAGCAGCGTAGTCGGCAGATTCCAAGAGACCCAGTACTTC
V: TRBV3-1; size: NA; J: TRBJ2-5; D: NA; CDR3: CASSQARYRGGETQYF; DNA: TGTGCCAGCAGCCAAGCTCGATACAGGGGGGGGGAGACCCAGTACTTC
V: TRBV7-6; size: once; J: TRBJ1-3; D: NA; CDR3: CASSLGYGSGNTIYF; DNA: TGTGCCAGCAGCTTAGGGTACGGGTCTGGAAACACCATATATTTT
V: TRBV6-1; size: few; J: TRBJ2-5; D: TRBD1; CDR3: CASSKLTGTGQETQYF; DNA: TGTGCCAGCAGCAAACTAACCGGGACAGGACAAGAGACCCAGTACTTC